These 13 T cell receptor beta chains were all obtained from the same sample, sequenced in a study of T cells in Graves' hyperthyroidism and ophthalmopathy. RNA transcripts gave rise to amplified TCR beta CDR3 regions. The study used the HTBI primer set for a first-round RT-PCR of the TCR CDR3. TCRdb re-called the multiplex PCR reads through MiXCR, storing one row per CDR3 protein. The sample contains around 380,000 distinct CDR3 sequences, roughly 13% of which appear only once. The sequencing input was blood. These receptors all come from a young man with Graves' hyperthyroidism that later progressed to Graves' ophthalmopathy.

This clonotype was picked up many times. The CDR3 sequence: CASGPPPGLRMTDTQYF. Here the CDR3 DNA reads TGTGCTAGTGGTCCACCACCGGGACTCCGAATGACAGATACGCAGTATTTT. The genes are TRBV12-5 and TRBJ2-3, with a possible D match to TRBD2 (6 bases). CDR1 and CDR2 from the germline V gene are LGHNT and FRNRAP. Trimming shortened V by 5 bases and J by 3 bases, and 21 bases separated the two germline ends. The CDR3 runs 17 residues.

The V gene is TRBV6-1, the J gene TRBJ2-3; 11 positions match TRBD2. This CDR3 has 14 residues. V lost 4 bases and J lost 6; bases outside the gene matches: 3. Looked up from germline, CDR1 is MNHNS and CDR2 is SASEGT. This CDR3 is CASSVAGGRDTQYF. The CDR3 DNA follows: TGTGCCAGCAGTGTAGCGGGGGGGAGGGATACGCAGTATTTT.

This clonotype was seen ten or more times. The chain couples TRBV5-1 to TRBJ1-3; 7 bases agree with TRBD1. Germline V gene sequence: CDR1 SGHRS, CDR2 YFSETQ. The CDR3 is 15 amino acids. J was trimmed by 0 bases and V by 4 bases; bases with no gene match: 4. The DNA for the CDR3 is TGCGCCAGCAGCGTGGGACAGCTCTCTGGAAACACCATATATTTT. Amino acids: CASSVGQLSGNTIYF. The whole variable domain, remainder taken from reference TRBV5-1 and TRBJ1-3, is KAGVTQTPRYLIKTRGQQVTLSCSPISGHRSVSWYQQTPGQGLQFLFEYFSETQRNKGNFPGRFSGRQFSNSRSEMNVSTLELGDSALYLCASSVGQLSGNTIYFGEGSWLTVV.

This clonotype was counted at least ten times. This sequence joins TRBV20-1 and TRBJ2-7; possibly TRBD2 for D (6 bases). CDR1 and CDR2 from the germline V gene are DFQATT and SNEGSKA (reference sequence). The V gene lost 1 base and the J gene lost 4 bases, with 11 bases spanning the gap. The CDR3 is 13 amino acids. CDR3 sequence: CSARVDGTYEQYF. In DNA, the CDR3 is TGCAGTGCTAGAGTCGATGGGACTTACGAGCAGTACTTC.

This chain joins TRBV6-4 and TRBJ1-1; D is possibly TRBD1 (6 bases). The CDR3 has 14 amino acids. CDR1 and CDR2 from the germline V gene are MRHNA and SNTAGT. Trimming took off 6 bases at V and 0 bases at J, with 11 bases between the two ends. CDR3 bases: TGTGCCAGCAGGATGACAGGAATGAACACTGAAGCTTTCTTT. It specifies CASRMTGMNTEAFF.

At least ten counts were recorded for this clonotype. The CDR3 reads CATAEGGYNEQFF. DNA for the CDR3: TGTGCCACTGCAGAAGGAGGGTACAATGAGCAGTTCTTC. The chain links TRBV24-1 to TRBJ2-1; the D gene is possibly TRBD2 (6 bases). V was shortened by 10 bases and J by 4 bases, with 13 bases between the two germline ends. The CDR3 has 13 amino acids. Germline CDR1 KGHDR, CDR2 SFDVKD.

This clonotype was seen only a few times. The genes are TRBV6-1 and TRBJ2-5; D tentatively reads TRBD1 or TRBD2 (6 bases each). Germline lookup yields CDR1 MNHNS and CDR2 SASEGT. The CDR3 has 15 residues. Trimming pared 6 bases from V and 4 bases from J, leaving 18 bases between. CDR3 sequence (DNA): TGTGCCAGCAGCCGAACGAAGGGGGGACTAGAGACCCAGTACTTC. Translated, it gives CASSRTKGGLETQYF.

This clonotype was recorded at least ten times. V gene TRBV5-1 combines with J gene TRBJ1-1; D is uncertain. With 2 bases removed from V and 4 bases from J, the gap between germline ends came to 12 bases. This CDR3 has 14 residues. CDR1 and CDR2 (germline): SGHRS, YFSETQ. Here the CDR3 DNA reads TGCGCCAGCAGCTTCAAGGGTTTAGTCACTGAAGCTTTCTTT. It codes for CASSFKGLVTEAFF.

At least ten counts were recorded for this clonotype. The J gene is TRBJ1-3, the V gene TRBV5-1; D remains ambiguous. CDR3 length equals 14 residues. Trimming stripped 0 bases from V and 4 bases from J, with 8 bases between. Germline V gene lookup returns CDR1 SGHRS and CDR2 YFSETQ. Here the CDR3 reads CASSLGTTGNTIYF. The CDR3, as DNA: TGCGCCAGCAGCTTGGGCACAACAGGAAACACCATATATTTT.

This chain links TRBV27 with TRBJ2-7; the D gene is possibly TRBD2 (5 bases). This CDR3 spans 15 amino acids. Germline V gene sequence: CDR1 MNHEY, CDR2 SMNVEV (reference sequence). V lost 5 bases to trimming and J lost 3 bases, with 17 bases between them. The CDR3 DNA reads TGTGCCAGCAGTCTCTTGGTCGGAGGTAACTACGAGCAGTACTTC. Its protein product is CASSLLVGGNYEQYF.

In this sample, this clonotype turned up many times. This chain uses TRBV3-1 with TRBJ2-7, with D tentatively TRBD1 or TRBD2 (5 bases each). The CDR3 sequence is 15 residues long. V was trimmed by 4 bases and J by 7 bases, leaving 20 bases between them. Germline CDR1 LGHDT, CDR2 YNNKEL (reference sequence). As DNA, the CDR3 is TGTGCCAGCAGCCCGGCTCCGGACGGGGCTAGGGAGCAGTACTTC. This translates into CASSPAPDGAREQYF.

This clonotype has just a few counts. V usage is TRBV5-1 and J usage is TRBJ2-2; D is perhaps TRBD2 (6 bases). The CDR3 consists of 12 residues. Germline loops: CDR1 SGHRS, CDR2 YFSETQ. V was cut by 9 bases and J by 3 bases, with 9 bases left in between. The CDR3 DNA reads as TGCGCCACCCGGGAGTACACCGGGGAGCTGTTTTTT. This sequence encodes CATREYTGELFF.

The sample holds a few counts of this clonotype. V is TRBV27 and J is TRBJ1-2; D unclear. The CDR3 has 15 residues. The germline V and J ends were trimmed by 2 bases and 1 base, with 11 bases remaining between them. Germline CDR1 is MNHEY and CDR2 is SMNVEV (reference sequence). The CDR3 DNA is TGTGCCAGCAGTTTAAAGGTACAGCTTAACTATGGCTACACCTTC. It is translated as CASSLKVQLNYGYTF.